The T cell receptor beta chain described here comes from a study of blood T cell repertoires in COVID-19. Study overall: T cells, B-cell-depleted T cells, or PBMCs provided the cDNA or gDNA that served as material.

Per the original methods: Reference gene primer amplification gave nucleated cell count estimates. The repertoire was sequenced with immunoSEQ multiplex PCR; TCRdb's copy has only in-frame clones and lacks some. V and J calls and clone size follow that table, whereas D and trimming were derived from the DNA. The repertoire holds 100,000 to 150,000 clones, with around 88% as singletons. The V end lost 6 bases, the J end lost 0 bases, and 8 bases lay between the germline ends. From germline, CDR1 is WNHNN and CDR2 SYGVQD (reference sequence). CDR3 length: 13 amino acids. J is TRBJ1-1 and V is TRBV10-1; D gene ambiguous. The sequence came from a man in his forties or fifties with acute or convalescent COVID-19. Material for sequencing was peripheral blood. In DNA, the CDR3 is TGCGCCAGCAGACAGACCTTGAACACTGAAGCTTTCTTT. Amino acids: CASRQTLNTEAFF.